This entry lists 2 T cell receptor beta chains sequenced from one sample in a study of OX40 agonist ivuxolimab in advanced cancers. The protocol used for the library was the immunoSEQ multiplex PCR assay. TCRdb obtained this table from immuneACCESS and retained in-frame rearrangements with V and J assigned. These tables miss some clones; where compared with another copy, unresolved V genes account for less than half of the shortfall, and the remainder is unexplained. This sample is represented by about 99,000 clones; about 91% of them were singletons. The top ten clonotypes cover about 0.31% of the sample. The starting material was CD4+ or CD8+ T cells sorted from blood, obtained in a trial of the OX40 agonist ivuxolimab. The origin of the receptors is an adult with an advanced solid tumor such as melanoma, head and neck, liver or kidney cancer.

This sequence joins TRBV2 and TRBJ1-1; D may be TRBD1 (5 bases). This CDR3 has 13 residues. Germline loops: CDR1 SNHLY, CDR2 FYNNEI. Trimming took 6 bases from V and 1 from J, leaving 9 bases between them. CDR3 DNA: TGTGCCAGCAGCCTGGGGGAGAACACTGAAGCTTTCTTT. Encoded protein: CASSLGENTEAFF.

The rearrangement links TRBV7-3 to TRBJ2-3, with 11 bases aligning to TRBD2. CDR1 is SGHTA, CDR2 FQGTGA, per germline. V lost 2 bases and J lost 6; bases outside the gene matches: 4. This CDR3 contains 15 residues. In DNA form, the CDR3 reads TGTGCCAGCAGCTTATCGGGACTAGCGGCTGATACGCAGTATTTT. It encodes CASSLSGLAADTQYF.